This TCR beta chain appears in the sequencing data of a study of blood T cell repertoires in COVID-19. In the study overall: T cells, B-cell-depleted T cells, or PBMCs provided the cDNA or gDNA that served as material.

With V trimmed by 7 bases and J by 3 bases, 12 bases remained unmatched. This CDR3 is built from 15 residues. Looked up from germline, CDR1 is SQVTM and CDR2 is ANQGSEA. Authors' analysis steps: Nucleated cell number was recorded as an estimate derived from reference gene primer amplification. Data came from immunoSEQ multiplex PCR; TCRdb stores just in-frame clones and leaves some out. Clonal size and the V and J genes are those of that table, whereas D and trimming came from the DNA. The data show more than 95,000 clones, 83% seen once. Sequenced material: peripheral blood. The clonotype comes from a man older than 75 with active or convalescent COVID-19. The rearrangement links TRBV29-1 to TRBJ2-7; 10 positions match TRBD1. CDR3 DNA: TGCAGCGCGGACACCGGGACAGGGGATTTCTACGAGCAGTACTTC. It translates to CSADTGTGDFYEQYF.